Presented here are 21 T cell receptor beta chains from one specimen sequenced in a study of CD4 T cells in relation to SARS-CoV-2 and coronaviruses. For these TCRs, the target antigens are not known. Before the COVID-19 pandemic, during about 2011-2019, CD4+ T cells were taken from unexposed donors. Isolation of CD4+ T cells took place after approximately eleven days in culture. Method: immunoSEQ multiplex PCR; TCRdb's copy keeps in-frame clones and lacks some. The sample yields 15,000 to 17,000 clones, 76% seen once. Sequencing input: CD4+ T cells from PBMCs, cultured in vitro. The receptors stem from a human donor in good health.

The CDR3 loop reads CSARGDSEAFF. The CDR3 region has the DNA TGCAGTGCTAGAGGGGATTCTGAAGCTTTCTTT. The J gene is TRBJ1-1, the V gene TRBV20-1; D gene uncertain. This CDR3 has 11 amino acids. V lost 1 base and J lost 6, with 6 bases in between. Germline V gene sequence: CDR1 DFQATT, CDR2 SNEGSKA (reference sequence).

This chain joins TRBV5-1 and TRBJ2-2, with 9 nucleotides matching TRBD1. Looked up from germline, CDR1 is SGHRS and CDR2 is YFSETQ. The V and J ends lost 4 bases and 1 base, in that order; junction bases with no gene match: 5. The CDR3 totals 16 residues. The CDR3 sequence: CASSLWGQGNTGELFF. CDR3 coding DNA: TGCGCCAGCAGCCTGTGGGGACAGGGGAACACCGGGGAGCTGTTTTTT.

This rearrangement joins TRBV11-1 to TRBJ2-5; D unclear. Germline CDR1 is SGHAT and CDR2 is FQDESV (reference sequence). CDR3 length: 11 amino acids. V lost 1 base to trimming and J lost 5 bases, with 2 bases between them. The CDR3 here is CASSLGETQYF. For the CDR3, the DNA is TGTGCCAGCAGCTTAGGGGAGACCCAGTACTTC.

The genes are TRBV18 and TRBJ1-5; D perhaps matches TRBD1 (6 bases). V was shortened by 1 base and J by 9 bases, with 16 bases between the two germline ends. Germline assignment: CDR1 KGHSH and CDR2 LQKENI. The CDR3 is 15 amino acids. The CDR3 bases are TGTGCCAGCTCACCACTCGGTGTACAGGGTGCGCCCCAGCATTTT. Its protein is CASSPLGVQGAPQHF.

The chain combines TRBV5-8 with TRBJ1-6; the D is unclear. The CDR3 totals 12 residues. Germline-derived CDR1 and CDR2 are SGHTS and YDEGEE. The V gene lost 1 base and the J gene lost 7 bases, with 3 bases spanning the gap. The CDR3 DNA follows: TGTGCCAGCAGCTTGATGAATTCACCCCTCCACTTT. Protein sequence: CASSLMNSPLHF.

This sequence joins TRBV19 and TRBJ2-2, with 9 bases aligning to TRBD1. This CDR3 is 18 amino acids long. Germline values: CDR1 LNHDA, CDR2 SQIVND (reference sequence). Losses at the gene ends were 4 bases for V and 5 bases for J; bases not matched to a gene: 14. CDR3 sequence reads: CASSSRPGQGLVTGELFF. CDR3 nucleotide sequence: TGTGCCAGTAGTAGCAGACCGGGACAGGGTTTGGTTACCGGGGAGCTGTTTTTT.

This clone was detected a few times. The rearrangement uses TRBV6-4 and TRBJ2-6; D unresolved. The CDR3 has 14 residues. V gave up 2 bases and J gave up 0 bases, with 2 bases separating them. Germline CDR1 reads MRHNA; CDR2 reads SNTAGT. CDR3 loop: CASSDNSGANVLTF. CDR3 coding DNA: TGTGCCAGCAGTGACAACTCTGGGGCCAACGTCCTGACTTTC.

The chain couples TRBV7-9 to TRBJ2-5; possible D gene TRBD1, 6 bases. The V gene lost 5 bases and the J gene lost 0 bases, with 10 bases spanning the gap. Germline-derived CDR1 and CDR2 are SEHNR and FQNEAQ (reference sequence). The CDR3 contains 14 residues. Here the CDR3 DNA reads TGTGCCAGCAGCGGCGGACAGTACCAAGAGACCCAGTACTTC. Its protein product is CASSGGQYQETQYF.

The V and J genes are TRBV7-8 and TRBJ2-1, with unresolved D. Germline CDR1 is SGHVS and CDR2 is FQNEAQ. The CDR3 covers 16 residues. V was trimmed by 3 bases and J by 2 bases, leaving 14 bases between them. CDR3 sequence reads: CASSFLSLGPYNEQFF. The CDR3 region has the DNA TGTGCCAGCAGCTTTCTATCCCTCGGACCCTACAATGAGCAGTTCTTC.

The rearrangement uses TRBV24-1 and TRBJ2-4, with 12 positions matching TRBD1. V shed 4 bases, J shed 6 bases, and the junction held 6 bases outside the gene matches. CDR1 and CDR2 (germline): KGHDR, SFDVKD. CDR3 length equals 16 residues. The CDR3 bases are TGTGCCACCAGTGACACCGGGACAGGGGGCTTAAACATTCAGTACTTC. It translates to CATSDTGTGGLNIQYF.

This chain links TRBV6-1 with TRBJ2-7; D gene uncertain. Trimming took 2 bases from V and 0 from J, leaving 11 bases between them. The CDR3 totals 15 residues. The germline V gene has CDR1 MNHNS and CDR2 SASEGT. DNA for the CDR3: TGTGCCAGCAGTGAAAGGGTTTTAATCTCCTACGAGCAGTACTTC. Translated: CASSERVLISYEQYF.

This chain uses TRBV5-4 with TRBJ2-2; D is perhaps TRBD2 (7 bases). V gave up 1 base and J gave up 4 bases, with 17 bases separating them. Germline CDR1 is SGHNT and CDR2 is YYREEE (reference sequence). This CDR3 spans 17 amino acids. CDR3 protein: CASSLYGAGHGTGELFF. In DNA, the CDR3 is TGTGCCAGCAGCTTGTACGGAGCGGGACACGGCACCGGGGAGCTGTTTTTT. The whole variable domain, remainder taken from reference TRBV5-4 and TRBJ2-2, is ETGVTQSPTHLIKTRGQQVTLRCSSQSGHNTVSWYQQALGQGPQFIFQYYREEENGRGNFPPRFSGLQFPNYSSELNVNALELDDSALYLCASSLYGAGHGTGELFFGEGSRLTVL.

The gene calls are TRBV7-6 and TRBJ1-5; TRBD1 aligns across 11 bases. CDR3 length: 16 residues. V was pared by 3 bases and J by 4 bases, with 5 bases of the junction left unmatched. CDR1 SGHVS and CDR2 FNYEAQ come from the germline V gene. The chain's CDR3 is CASSLSGTGGNQPQHF. DNA of the CDR3: TGTGCCAGCAGCTTGTCCGGGACAGGGGGTAATCAGCCCCAGCATTTT.

A few counts support this clone. The chain is built from TRBV28 and TRBJ1-2; 9 nucleotides match TRBD1. CDR3 size: 14 residues. CDR1 is MDHEN, CDR2 SYDVKM, per germline. V trimming: 6 bases; J trimming: 4 bases; junction bases outside the gene matches: 6. CDR3 loop: CASRDRGLIYGYTF. The CDR3 coding sequence is TGTGCCAGCAGAGACAGGGGGTTGATCTATGGCTACACCTTC.

Only one count was recorded for this clone. This rearrangement joins TRBV9 to TRBJ1-2; 8 bases match TRBD1. CDR3 length equals 17 residues. Looked up from germline, CDR1 is SGDLS and CDR2 is YYNGEE. V was pared by 3 bases and J by 3 bases, with 13 bases of the junction left unmatched. DNA of the CDR3: TGTGCCAGCAGCGGACCGGGACAGGACCGACCCTACTATGGCTACACCTTC. Residues: CASSGPGQDRPYYGYTF. Variable domain in full (rest from reference TRBV9 and TRBJ1-2): DSGVTQTPKHLITATGQRVTLRCSPRSGDLSVYWYQQSLDQGLQFLIQYYNGEERAKGNILERFSAQQFPDLHSELNLSSLELGDSALYFCASSGPGQDRPYYGYTFGSGTRLTVV.

The rearrangement joins TRBV10-1 to TRBJ1-1; D uncertain. Trimming pared 4 bases from V and 0 bases from J, leaving 6 bases between. Germline CDR1 WNHNN, CDR2 SYGVQD (reference sequence). This CDR3 is built from 13 residues. The CDR3 loop reads CASSGLMNTEAFF. The CDR3 region has the DNA TGCGCCAGCAGTGGGCTCATGAACACTGAAGCTTTCTTT.

V and J are TRBV5-1 and TRBJ2-2; D is undetermined. The CDR3 extends over 16 amino acids. Germline V CDR1 and CDR2: SGHRS, YFSETQ. The V end lost 4 bases, the J end lost 3 bases, and 16 bases lay between the germline ends. CDR3 in amino acids: CASSLVGLFDTGELFF. In DNA form, the CDR3 reads TGCGCCAGCAGCCTGGTGGGGTTATTCGACACCGGGGAGCTGTTTTTT.

The chain links TRBV6-6 to TRBJ1-2, with TRBD1 matching over 8 bases. Germline CDR1 and CDR2: MNHNY and SVGAGI (reference sequence). V lost 4 bases and J lost 5; bases outside the gene matches: 3. CDR3 length: 13 amino acids. The CDR3: CASSSRTGYGYTF. The DNA for the CDR3 is TGTGCCAGCAGTTCCAGGACAGGGTATGGCTACACCTTC.

The chain employs TRBV27 and TRBJ2-7, with TRBD2 identical over 8 bases. The J segment lost 7 bases and the V segment lost 3 bases, leaving 14 bases of the junction unmatched. The CDR3 consists of 16 residues. CDR1 is MNHEY and CDR2 is SMNVEV in the germline V gene (reference sequence). This CDR3 is CASSLTRRGAQWEQYF. The CDR3 DNA is TGTGCCAGCAGTTTGACCCGGCGGGGGGCCCAATGGGAGCAGTACTTC.

This sequence joins TRBV30 and TRBJ1-5, with TRBD1 identical over 7 bases. V shed 2 bases, J shed 3 bases, and the junction held 4 bases outside the gene matches. From germline, CDR1 is GTSNPN and CDR2 SVGIG (reference sequence). The CDR3 consists of 14 residues. CDR3 in DNA: TGTGCCTGGAGTAGGGGGCAGTTCAATCAGCCCCAGCATTTT. Its protein is CAWSRGQFNQPQHF.

The chain carries TRBV18 and TRBJ2-2, with 7 bases identical to TRBD2. After removal of 3 bases from V and 5 bases from J, the junction contained 3 bases not matched to a gene. Per germline, CDR1 KGHSH and CDR2 LQKENI. This CDR3 contains 14 residues. CDR3 nucleotide sequence: TGTGCCAGCTCACCGCTGGGGGGGACCGGGGAGCTGTTTTTT. Translating it yields CASSPLGGTGELFF.